The source of this T cell receptor beta chain is a study of control samples from healthy donors and cancer patients. TCRdb keeps only in-frame clones here, not all; method: immunoSEQ multiplex PCR. Of 75,000 to 100,000 clones in the sample, 80% to 95% were seen once. This receptor was identified in a human donor in good health. The donor label of this sample is uncertain. Specimen: blood.

The CDR3, as DNA: TGCGCCAGCAGCGGGACAGCGAACACTGAAGCTTTCTTT. This codes for CASSGTANTEAFF. V and J are TRBV5-1 and TRBJ1-1; 7 bases match TRBD1. CDR3 length: 13 amino acids. Per germline, CDR1 SGHRS and CDR2 YFSETQ. Trimming at V came to 4 bases and at J to 1 base, leaving 1 base not matched to a gene.